The 21 T cell receptor beta chains below were found in one sample sequenced in a study of siplizumab effects on memory and regulatory T cells. Sequencing was performed with immunoSEQ multiplex PCR; in TCRdb, only in-frame clones are kept and a portion is missing. The sample holds roughly 120,000 clones, roughly 94% seen once. Material: non-Treg CD4+ T cells sorted from blood. The receptors were gathered from a human donor in good health.

The V and J genes are TRBV5-1 and TRBJ2-1; TRBD2 might be the D (5 bases). V was cut by 4 bases and J by 0 bases, with 14 bases left in between. The V gene's germline CDR1 is SGHRS and CDR2 YFSETQ. This CDR3 has 16 amino acids. The CDR3 is CASSGGLRSSYNEQFF. DNA of the CDR3: TGCGCCAGCAGCGGTGGACTGCGTAGCTCCTACAATGAGCAGTTCTTC.

The genes are TRBV6-6 and TRBJ2-7; TRBD1 matches at 12 bases. The trim removed 6 bases at V and 0 bases at J, leaving 6 bases unmatched. CDR3 length: 16 residues. Germline V CDR1 and CDR2: MNHNY, SVGAGI (reference sequence). CDR3: CASRGGTGGISYEQYF. CDR3 DNA sequence: TGTGCCAGCAGGGGTGGGACAGGGGGCATCTCCTACGAGCAGTACTTC.

The gene calls are TRBV7-2 and TRBJ2-5, with 12 bases aligning to TRBD1. The germline V gene has CDR1 SGHTA and CDR2 FQGNSA. V trimming: 3 bases; J trimming: 6 bases; junction bases outside the gene matches: 8. This CDR3 is 16 amino acids long. The DNA of the CDR3 is TGTGCCAGCAGCTTTACCGGGACAGGGGGCGTGAAGACCCAGTACTTC. Protein product: CASSFTGTGGVKTQYF.

This chain uses TRBV11-2 with TRBJ2-6, with D uncertain. The CDR3 spans 18 residues. V was shortened by 2 bases and J by 0 bases, with 14 bases between the two germline ends. CDR1 and CDR2 (germline): SGHAT, FQNNGV. The CDR3 DNA follows: TGTGCCAGCAGCTTACTCGGGTTAACTCGCTCTGGGGCCAACGTCCTGACTTTC. Amino acids: CASSLLGLTRSGANVLTF.

This clone came up once. Written as DNA, the CDR3 is TGTGCCAGCAGCCCGGATTCGGGACTGGGGGGCCTCGGTGAGCAGTTCTTC. Protein: CASSPDSGLGGLGEQFF. This chain links TRBV7-3 with TRBJ2-1; D might be TRBD1 or TRBD2, each matching 6 bases. Germline V gives CDR1 SGHTA, CDR2 FQGTGA. Trimming removed 5 bases at V and 9 bases at J, with 26 bases between. The CDR3 covers 17 residues.

This clone was counted between two and nine times. This chain links TRBV18 with TRBJ1-4, with D unclear. Germline V CDR1 and CDR2: KGHSH, LQKENI. The CDR3 is made up of 15 amino acids. V was trimmed by 3 bases and J by 0 bases, leaving 8 bases between them. The CDR3 DNA sequence: TGTGCCAGCTCACCCGACGGAGCAACTAATGAAAAACTGTTTTTT. As protein: CASSPDGATNEKLFF.

This clone occurred once. The chain employs TRBV5-1 and TRBJ2-1; TRBD2 matches at 12 bases. Per germline, CDR1 SGHRS and CDR2 YFSETQ. The CDR3 consists of 14 residues. V trimming: 7 bases; J trimming: 8 bases; junction bases outside the gene matches: 7. The CDR3 sequence is CASHTSGRTDEQFF. Here the CDR3 DNA reads TGCGCCAGCCACACTAGCGGGAGGACGGATGAGCAGTTCTTC.

The chain employs TRBV28 and TRBJ1-3; 9 bases are shared with TRBD1. CDR3 size: 15 residues. J gave up 6 bases and V 6 bases, and 9 bases lay outside the gene matches. From germline, CDR1 is MDHEN and CDR2 SYDVKM. CDR3 loop: CASSTDRGAENTIYF. The CDR3 DNA reads TGTGCCAGCAGCACTGACAGGGGGGCCGAAAACACCATATATTTT.

In its sample, this clone was seen a few times. This sequence joins TRBV2 and TRBJ1-5, with TRBD1 as a possible D gene (5 bases). Germline CDR1 and CDR2: SNHLY and FYNNEI. The CDR3 has 16 residues. Trimming left V 4 bases short and J 2 bases short, with 15 bases between. CDR3 region: CASSGGKGGGNQPQHF. As DNA, the CDR3 is TGTGCCAGCAGTGGCGGGAAGGGAGGGGGCAATCAGCCCCAGCATTTT.

This chain joins TRBV5-1 and TRBJ2-1, with D possibly being TRBD1 (5 bases). Germline lookup yields CDR1 SGHRS and CDR2 YFSETQ. Deletions cut 0 bases from V and 7 bases from J, with 14 bases between. The CDR3 is made up of 15 amino acids. CDR3 DNA: TGCGCCAGCAGCTTGGGGTCCCCAGGGCCGAATGAGCAGTTCTTC. Translating it yields CASSLGSPGPNEQFF.

The J gene is TRBJ2-1, the V gene TRBV4-1; D ambiguous. CDR3 length: 15 residues. The V and J ends lost 0 bases and 0 bases respectively, with 6 bases between them. The germline CDR1 and CDR2 sequences are MGHRA and YSYEKL. The CDR3 is CASSQEPYSYNEQFF. The CDR3 DNA is TGCGCCAGCAGCCAAGAACCCTACTCCTACAATGAGCAGTTCTTC.

The chain combines TRBV10-3 with TRBJ2-2, with 9 bases lining up with TRBD2. The V and J ends lost 10 bases and 1 base, in that order; junction bases with no gene match: 7. This CDR3 spans 15 amino acids. Germline CDR1 reads ENHRY; CDR2 reads SYGVKD. CDR3 residues: CATSSREGNTGELFF. In DNA, the CDR3 is TGTGCCACCTCCTCGCGGGAGGGGAACACCGGGGAGCTGTTTTTT.

The rearrangement joins TRBV5-1 to TRBJ1-1, with D hard to call. Trimming left V 0 bases short and J 9 bases short, with 9 bases between. CDR1 is SGHRS, CDR2 YFSETQ, per germline. The CDR3 length is 12 residues. In nucleotides, the CDR3 is TGCGCCAGCAGCTTGGACGGCCAGCAAGCTTTCTTT. Its protein product is CASSLDGQQAFF.

This chain joins TRBV6-6 and TRBJ1-4; 7 bases map to TRBD1. The CDR3 is 14 amino acids. Unmatched junction bases numbered 10, after V lost 5 bases and J lost 10 bases. Germline lookup yields CDR1 MNHNY and CDR2 SVGAGI (reference sequence). The CDR3 DNA follows: TGTGCCAGCAGTCTCGGGGCAGGGGGGCGAAAACTGTTTTTT. It is translated as CASSLGAGGRKLFF.

The rearrangement links TRBV2 to TRBJ2-7; D gene ambiguous. Germline loops: CDR1 SNHLY, CDR2 FYNNEI. The germline V and J ends were trimmed by 7 bases and 1 base, with 14 bases remaining between them. There are 14 residues in the CDR3. The CDR3 region is CASNGRQISYEQYF. The CDR3 bases are TGTGCCAGCAACGGACGGCAGATTTCCTACGAGCAGTACTTC. The whole variable domain, remainder taken from reference TRBV2 and TRBJ2-7, is EPEVTQTPSHQVTQMGQEVILRCVPISNHLYFYWYRQILGQKVEFLVSFYNNEISEKSEIFDDQFSVERPDGSNFTLKIRSTKLEDSAMYFCASNGRQISYEQYFGPGTRLTVT.

V is TRBV6-5 and J is TRBJ2-7, with D unclear. The CDR3 is 15 amino acids. The germline V gene encodes CDR1 MNHEY and CDR2 SVGAGI. The germline V and J ends were trimmed by 2 bases and 3 bases, with 14 bases remaining between them. CDR3: CASSYDGSNFYEQYF. The CDR3, as DNA: TGTGCCAGCAGTTACGACGGGTCAAATTTCTACGAGCAGTACTTC.

This sequence joins TRBV11-2 and TRBJ2-5, with 9 bases identical to TRBD2. Matching the DNA end better, TRBJ2-7 makes the J call doubtful. The CDR3 runs 13 residues. Germline V gives CDR1 SGHAT, CDR2 FQNNGV. CDR3 loop: CASKLAGTYEQYF. CDR3 in DNA: TGTGCCAGCAAGCTAGCGGGAACCTACGAGCAGTACTTC.

The rearrangement links TRBV30 to TRBJ2-1, with D hard to call. Between the trimmed V and J ends, which lost 2 bases and 8 bases, there was a span of 10 bases. CDR3 length equals 12 residues. Germline V gives CDR1 GTSNPN, CDR2 SVGIG (reference sequence). For the CDR3, the DNA is TGTGCCTGGAGTTCCTCAGCCGATGAGCAGTTCTTC. Protein product: CAWSSSADEQFF.

This sequence joins TRBV2 and TRBJ2-3; 9 bases are a match to TRBD1. Germline V gene data show CDR1 as SNHLY and CDR2 as FYNNEI. With V trimmed by 2 bases and J by 4 bases, 4 bases remained unmatched. The CDR3 sequence is 15 residues long. This CDR3 reads CASSELGTGSDTQYF. The CDR3 DNA is TGTGCCAGCAGTGAATTGGGGACAGGGTCAGATACGCAGTATTTT.

The gene calls are TRBV4-1 and TRBJ2-3, with 8 bases matching TRBD2. J gave up 1 base and V 0 bases, and 6 bases lay outside the gene matches. The length of the CDR3 is 17 residues. From germline, CDR1 is MGHRA and CDR2 YSYEKL. For the CDR3, the DNA is TGCGCCAGCAGCCAAGATTATGCGGGAGGAGGCACAGATACGCAGTATTTT. Its translation: CASSQDYAGGGTDTQYF.

The chain combines TRBV12-2 with TRBJ2-2; the table's D call of TRBD2 was not tested on the DNA. TRBV12-2 is a documented pseudogene. This CDR3 is built from 19 residues. CDR3 amino acids: CASRLEREGIMLGSGELFF. In DNA form, the CDR3 reads TGTGCAAGTCGCTTAGAGAGGGAGGGGATCATGCTGGGATCCGGGGAGCTGTTTTTT.